Presented here are 27 T cell receptor beta chains from one specimen sequenced in a study of blood T cells in healthy people across ages. Then a second PCR, running roughly 7 to 11 cycles, was carried out with a sample-barcoded 5' primer and a J-beta primer mix. TCRdb analysed the 5' RACE reads with MiXCR anew, one entry per CDR3 protein. Of roughly 1.9 million distinct CDR3 sequences in the sample, about two fifths were seen once. The material sequenced was blood. The receptor set was obtained from a human donor in good health.

The chain is built from TRBV9 and TRBJ2-1, with 9 bases identical to TRBD2. The CDR3 extends over 15 amino acids. The trim removed 2 bases at V and 5 bases at J, leaving 5 bases unmatched. Germline lookup yields CDR1 SGDLS and CDR2 YYNGEE. The CDR3 coding sequence is TGTGCCAGCAGCGTCGCGGCTAGCGGGAACAATGAGCAGTTCTTC. Protein: CASSVAASGNNEQFF.

The chain recombines TRBV12-3 or TRBV12-4 with TRBJ1-4; D is uncertain. V gave up 5 bases and J gave up 0 bases, with 10 bases separating them. CDR3 length equals 15 residues. In DNA form, the CDR3 reads TGTGCCAGCAGTCCCGAACCTGCAACTAATGAAAAACTGTTTTTT. This sequence encodes CASSPEPATNEKLFF.

The chain combines TRBV10-3 with TRBJ2-5; D not certain. Trimming left V 8 bases short and J 4 bases short, with 11 bases between. From germline, CDR1 is ENHRY and CDR2 SYGVKD. The CDR3 totals 12 residues. CDR3 coding DNA: TGTGCCATCGCGAGCGTCCGAGAGACCCAGTACTTC. Its protein is CAIASVRETQYF.

The genes are TRBV7-2 and TRBJ1-2, with D unresolved. Germline V gene lookup returns CDR1 SGHTA and CDR2 FQGNSA. With 6 bases removed from V and 2 bases from J, the gap between germline ends came to 10 bases. The CDR3 length is 13 residues. Here the CDR3 DNA reads TGTGCCAGCAGTCCCTTTAACAACTATGGCTACACCTTC. This translates into CASSPFNNYGYTF.

A few counts support this clonotype. The V and J genes are TRBV6-6 and TRBJ1-2, with 7 bases fitting TRBD1. The CDR3 sequence is 14 residues long. CDR1 MNHNY and CDR2 SVGAGI come from the germline V gene (reference sequence). Trimming removed 6 bases from V and 0 bases from J; junction bases left unmatched: 4. CDR3 amino acids: CASRTGTANYGYTF. In nucleotides, the CDR3 is TGTGCCAGCAGAACCGGGACAGCTAACTATGGCTACACCTTC.

The chain uses TRBV29-1 and TRBJ1-1; D not resolved. The V end was cut by 5 bases, the J end by 2 bases, with 15 bases between. Germline CDR1 SQVTM, CDR2 ANQGSEA. CDR3 length equals 14 residues. Here the CDR3 reads CSVSGRLGNTEAFF. CDR3 nucleotides: TGCAGCGTTAGCGGCAGGCTGGGCAACACTGAAGCTTTCTTT.

There are a few counts of this clonotype. The rearrangement uses TRBV15 and TRBJ2-1, with TRBD2 matching 11 bases. V shed 4 bases and J 6 bases; nucleotides not matched to a gene: 5. Germline assignment: CDR1 LNHNV and CDR2 YYDKDF (reference sequence). The length of the CDR3 is 15 residues. The CDR3 reads CATSITSGGSNEQFF. For the CDR3, the DNA is TGTGCCACCAGCATAACTAGCGGGGGATCCAATGAGCAGTTCTTC.

The chain couples TRBV7-9 to TRBJ2-3; a possible D gene is TRBD2 (6 bases). This CDR3 has 16 residues. From germline, CDR1 is SEHNR and CDR2 FQNEAQ (reference sequence). The V and J ends lost 1 base and 2 bases respectively, with 13 bases between them. CDR3 nucleotides: TGTGCCAGCAGCTTAGTCGTGGAGGGGTCCACAGATACGCAGTATTTT. Translating gives CASSLVVEGSTDTQYF.

The chain carries TRBV13 and TRBJ1-2; 8 nucleotides match TRBD1. With V trimmed by 0 bases and J by 5 bases, 8 bases remained unmatched. This CDR3 comprises 16 residues. Germline V gene data show CDR1 as PRHDT and CDR2 as FYEKMQ (reference sequence). The CDR3 region has the DNA TGTGCCAGCAGCTTAGGGGACAGGGTGGGTTTTTATGGCTACACCTTC. This translates into CASSLGDRVGFYGYTF.

This clonotype has just a few counts. The CDR3: CASRRDRGPGANVLTF. The CDR3 nucleotides read TGTGCCAGCAGGCGGGACAGGGGGCCTGGGGCCAACGTCCTGACTTTC. The chain joins TRBV6-5 to TRBJ2-6; 12 nucleotides match TRBD1. V gave up 6 bases and J gave up 2 bases; unmatched junction bases: 2. This CDR3 spans 16 amino acids. Germline CDR1 and CDR2: MNHEY and SVGAGI.

The chain joins TRBV7-8 to TRBJ2-1; TRBD2 aligns across 10 bases. Per germline, CDR1 SGHVS and CDR2 FQNEAQ. Trimming at V came to 1 base and at J to 10 bases, leaving 10 bases not matched to a gene. The CDR3 totals 16 residues. The CDR3: CASSLVSGGALGEQFF. The CDR3 DNA reads as TGTGCCAGCAGCTTAGTAAGCGGGGGGGCTCTTGGGGAGCAGTTCTTC.

This clonotype occurred a few times. V is TRBV4-3 and J is TRBJ2-2; D is ambiguous. The CDR3 is 15 residues long. The V gene lost 1 base and the J gene lost 2 bases, with 8 bases spanning the gap. CDR1 is LGHNA and CDR2 is YSLEER in the germline V gene. CDR3 protein: CASSQGDVNTGELFF. The CDR3 region has the DNA TGCGCCAGCAGCCAAGGTGACGTAAACACCGGGGAGCTGTTTTTT.

This clonotype was seen a single time. The J gene is TRBJ1-6, the V gene TRBV30; D gene unclear. The CDR3 consists of 13 residues. Germline CDR1 reads GTSNPN; CDR2 reads SVGIG (reference sequence). The V end was cut by 3 bases, the J end by 7 bases, with 10 bases between. Written as DNA, the CDR3 is TGTGCCTGGAGGGCACAGCCGAATTCACCCCTCCACTTT. It yields the protein CAWRAQPNSPLHF.

There are a few counts of this clonotype. The chain links TRBV5-1 to TRBJ2-3; 8 bases fit TRBD2. The CDR3 consists of 16 residues. Losses at the gene ends were 0 bases for V and 0 bases for J; bases not matched to a gene: 3. From germline, CDR1 is SGHRS and CDR2 YFSETQ. CDR3 DNA sequence: TGCGCCAGCAGCTTGGGACTAGCGCTGAGCACAGATACGCAGTATTTT. Protein sequence: CASSLGLALSTDTQYF.

This CDR3 reads CAGGPGETQFF. The CDR3 nucleotides read TGTGCCGGGGGGCCTGGAGAGACCCAGTTCTTC. This chain uses TRBV6-6 with TRBJ2-1; D may correspond to TRBD1 or TRBD2 (6 bases each). The CDR3 has 11 residues. CDR1 is MNHNY, CDR2 SVGAGI, per germline (reference sequence). The germline V and J ends were trimmed by 11 bases and 13 bases, with 18 bases remaining between them.

This clonotype was detected only a few times. V gene TRBV12-3 or TRBV12-4 combines with J gene TRBJ2-4; 9 bases are a match to TRBD1. The CDR3 runs to 15 residues. The V segment lost 5 bases and the J segment 4 bases; nucleotides outside the gene matches: 6. The CDR3 nucleotides are TGTGCCAGCAGTGACCCCGGGACAGGGAAAAACATTCAGTACTTC. It yields the protein CASSDPGTGKNIQYF.

The CDR3 nucleotides are TGTGCCAGTAGTATAGAGTGGGGAGATTCGAGTCAGCCCCAGCATTTT. Translated, it gives CASSIEWGDSSQPQHF. The chain recombines TRBV19 with TRBJ1-5; no clear D. V lost 0 bases and J lost 6, with 15 bases in between. In germline, CDR1 is LNHDA, CDR2 SQIVND (reference sequence). The CDR3 extends over 16 amino acids. The variable domain in full, completed from reference TRBV19 and TRBJ1-5, reads DGGITQSPKYLFRKEGQNVTLSCEQNLNHDAMYWYRQDPGQGLRLIYYSQIVNDFQKGDIAEGYSVSREKKESFPLTVTSAQKNPTAFYLCASSIEWGDSSQPQHFGDGTRLSIL.

This clonotype was seen more than once but under ten times. The chain joins TRBV13 to TRBJ2-5; TRBD2 aligns across 10 bases. The J call may be incorrect, as the DNA end agrees better with TRBJ2-7. From germline, CDR1 is PRHDT and CDR2 FYEKMQ (reference sequence). The CDR3 is made up of 14 amino acids. The CDR3 reads CASSQGLAVCEQYF. The CDR3 coding sequence is TGTGCCAGCAGCCAAGGACTAGCGGTCTGCGAGCAGTACTTC.

The gene calls are TRBV5-1 and TRBJ2-7, with a tentative D call TRBD1 (5 bases). The last part of the DNA fits TRBJ2-5 better; the J call may be wrong. Germline lookup yields CDR1 SGHRS and CDR2 YFSETQ. The CDR3 extends over 13 amino acids. CDR3 region: CASSFPGLETQYF. The CDR3 region has the DNA TGCGCCAGCAGCTTTCCAGGGTTGGAGACCCAGTACTTC.

V gene TRBV29-1 combines with J gene TRBJ2-5; D is perhaps TRBD2 (6 bases). This CDR3 comprises 15 residues. Per germline, CDR1 SQVTM and CDR2 ANQGSEA. V gave up 4 bases and J gave up 1 base, with 16 bases separating them. DNA of the CDR3: TGCAGCGTTGCACCCCGATTAGCGGTCCAAGAGACCCAGTACTTC. This sequence encodes CSVAPRLAVQETQYF. Using reference TRBV29-1 and TRBJ2-5 for the parts outside the CDR3, the full variable domain is SAVISQKPSRDICQRGTSLTIQCQVDSQVTMMFWYRQQPGQSLTLIATANQGSEATYESGFVIDKFPISRPNLTFSTLTVSNMSPEDSSIYLCSVAPRLAVQETQYFGPGTRLLVL.

The chain is built from TRBV7-9 and TRBJ2-5; perhaps TRBD1 as D (6 bases). Matching the DNA end better, TRBJ2-7 makes the J call doubtful. CDR1 and CDR2 from the germline V gene are SEHNR and FQNEAQ (reference sequence). The CDR3 contains 19 residues. The CDR3 bases are TGTGCCAGCAGCTTAGGTAGCACCGGGACAACTACCGACCCCTACGAGCAGTACTTC. Translation: CASSLGSTGTTTDPYEQYF.

The gene calls are TRBV28 and TRBJ2-5; TRBD1 is a possible D gene (6 bases). The CDR3 runs 14 residues. Germline V gene lookup returns CDR1 MDHEN and CDR2 SYDVKM. V gave up 5 bases and J gave up 7 bases, with 17 bases separating them. CDR3 loop: CASSPRTDKRTQYF. For the CDR3, the DNA is TGTGCCAGCAGTCCCCGGACAGACAAGAGGACCCAGTACTTC.

This clonotype was counted a few times. V is TRBV7-2 and J is TRBJ2-7, with TRBD1 as a possible D gene (6 bases). CDR3 size: 14 residues. The germline gives CDR1 SGHTA, CDR2 FQGNSA. V lost 2 bases, J lost 5 bases, and 13 bases lay in between. CDR3 coding DNA: TGTGCCAGCAGCTTAAGCCGACAGGCAGACGAGCAGTACTTC. This encodes CASSLSRQADEQYF.

The chain combines TRBV20-1 with TRBJ2-1; D remains ambiguous. V was trimmed by 0 bases and J by 6 bases, leaving 3 bases between them. Germline V gives CDR1 DFQATT, CDR2 SNEGSKA (reference sequence). The length of the CDR3 is 11 residues. For the CDR3, the DNA is TGCAGTGCTAGAGATCCCAATGAGCAGTTCTTC. It codes for CSARDPNEQFF.

This clonotype has just a few counts. The chain joins TRBV5-1 to TRBJ2-1; D remains unclear. Trimming took 2 bases from V and 6 from J, leaving 12 bases between them. This CDR3 spans 14 amino acids. In germline, CDR1 is SGHRS, CDR2 YFSETQ. The CDR3 sequence: CASSFFQPVNEQFF. CDR3 in DNA: TGCGCCAGCAGCTTCTTTCAACCCGTCAATGAGCAGTTCTTC.

This clonotype was counted many times. CDR3 coding DNA: TGCGCCAGCAGCTTTAGTAGCCGGGGCGTCGCCTCTGGGGCCAACGTCCTGACTTTC. It translates to CASSFSSRGVASGANVLTF. The V and J genes are TRBV5-1 and TRBJ2-6, with D perhaps assigned TRBD1 or TRBD2 (5 bases each). Trimming removed 2 bases from V and 0 bases from J, with 18 bases in between. Germline V lookup: CDR1 SGHRS, CDR2 YFSETQ. CDR3 length: 19 residues.

The genes are TRBV29-1 and TRBJ2-7; D perhaps matches TRBD1 (5 bases). The CDR3 sequence is 12 residues long. The V end lost 3 bases, the J end lost 2 bases, and 8 bases lay between the germline ends. Germline V lookup: CDR1 SQVTM, CDR2 ANQGSEA. CDR3 amino acids: CSVESGTYEQYF. As DNA, the CDR3 is TGCAGCGTTGAGTCAGGGACCTACGAGCAGTACTTC.